The rows below give T cell receptor beta chains drawn from one sample of a study of shared clonotypes between healthy human individuals. TCRdb keeps only in-frame clones here, not all; method: immunoSEQ multiplex PCR. This sample has over a million clones, with 95% to 99% found just once. The specimen sequenced was naive CD4+ T cells sorted from blood. Source of these receptors: a man aged 30-40 years in good health. CDR3s include the opening cysteine and the closing phenylalanine or tryptophan. Each record gives: CDR3 protein, clone size, D gene, CDR3 length, V gene, J gene. D genes are given only for firm matches. A row's size may be missing; if present it is once, few, many or a size class.

cdr3_aa: CASKFEREYNEQFF
clone_size: .
d_call: TRBD2
cdr3_length: 14
v_call: TRBV27
j_call: TRBJ2-1

cdr3_aa: CASSQMTGSQPQHF
clone_size: .
d_call: TRBD1
cdr3_length: 14
v_call: TRBV2
j_call: TRBJ1-5

cdr3_aa: CSVARAYTEAFF
clone_size: .
d_call: .
cdr3_length: 12
v_call: TRBV29-1
j_call: TRBJ1-1

cdr3_aa: CASSQSSYQETQYF
clone_size: .
d_call: .
cdr3_length: 14
v_call: TRBV4-1
j_call: TRBJ2-5

cdr3_aa: CASTSVGDPLYEQYF
clone_size: .
d_call: .
cdr3_length: 15
v_call: TRBV5-6
j_call: TRBJ2-7

cdr3_aa: CASSRDRIEKLFF
clone_size: .
d_call: .
cdr3_length: 13
v_call: TRBV6-6
j_call: TRBJ1-4

cdr3_aa: CATSRDPPEAQYF
clone_size: once
d_call: .
cdr3_length: 13
v_call: TRBV15
j_call: TRBJ2-5

cdr3_aa: CASSFWASGRFEQFF
clone_size: .
d_call: TRBD2
cdr3_length: 15
v_call: TRBV28
j_call: TRBJ2-1

cdr3_aa: CASSLPGLPPGYTF
clone_size: .
d_call: .
cdr3_length: 14
v_call: TRBV11-2
j_call: TRBJ1-2

cdr3_aa: CASSMGGGETNYGYTF
clone_size: .
d_call: .
cdr3_length: 16
v_call: TRBV5-4
j_call: TRBJ1-2

cdr3_aa: CASSVDWAGELFF
clone_size: .
d_call: .
cdr3_length: 13
v_call: TRBV9
j_call: TRBJ2-2

cdr3_aa: CASRGTGNLYGYTF
clone_size: .
d_call: TRBD1
cdr3_length: 14
v_call: TRBV2
j_call: TRBJ1-2

cdr3_aa: CASSLPRLAEYNEQFF
clone_size: .
d_call: TRBD2
cdr3_length: 16
v_call: TRBV7-6
j_call: TRBJ2-1

cdr3_aa: CASSPRVLEVTGELFF
clone_size: .
d_call: .
cdr3_length: 16
v_call: TRBV18
j_call: TRBJ2-2

cdr3_aa: CASSLVAGTSYNEQFF
clone_size: .
d_call: .
cdr3_length: 16
v_call: TRBV5-1
j_call: TRBJ2-1

cdr3_aa: CASSLDAGRKDEQFF
clone_size: .
d_call: .
cdr3_length: 15
v_call: TRBV5-4
j_call: TRBJ2-1

cdr3_aa: CASKDWRERRTGELFF
clone_size: .
d_call: TRBD2
cdr3_length: 16
v_call: TRBV19
j_call: TRBJ2-2

cdr3_aa: CATSREKLSTQYF
clone_size: once
d_call: .
cdr3_length: 13
v_call: TRBV15
j_call: TRBJ2-3

cdr3_aa: CASTQKGATNEKLFF
clone_size: .
d_call: .
cdr3_length: 15
v_call: TRBV5-1
j_call: TRBJ1-4

cdr3_aa: CASSPRWTDYNEQFF
clone_size: .
d_call: .
cdr3_length: 15
v_call: TRBV5-5
j_call: TRBJ2-1

cdr3_aa: CASSIDRDKAFF
clone_size: .
d_call: .
cdr3_length: 12
v_call: TRBV19
j_call: TRBJ1-1

cdr3_aa: CASSEAMNTEAFF
clone_size: .
d_call: .
cdr3_length: 13
v_call: TRBV6-1
j_call: TRBJ1-1

cdr3_aa: CIWASGNEQFF
clone_size: .
d_call: .
cdr3_length: 11
v_call: TRBV29-1
j_call: TRBJ2-1

cdr3_aa: CASSLSRTLSNQPQHF
clone_size: few
d_call: .
cdr3_length: 16
v_call: TRBV28
j_call: TRBJ1-5

cdr3_aa: CASSFGQGRGWIETQYF
clone_size: .
d_call: TRBD1
cdr3_length: 17
v_call: TRBV9
j_call: TRBJ2-5

cdr3_aa: CASSPLVGSGANVLTF
clone_size: .
d_call: .
cdr3_length: 16
v_call: TRBV18
j_call: TRBJ2-6

cdr3_aa: CASSLKGGRNTEAFF
clone_size: .
d_call: .
cdr3_length: 15
v_call: TRBV27
j_call: TRBJ1-1

cdr3_aa: CASGGPWDTQYF
clone_size: .
d_call: .
cdr3_length: 12
v_call: TRBV12-5
j_call: TRBJ2-3

cdr3_aa: CATCTTRDYQETQYF
clone_size: .
d_call: .
cdr3_length: 15
v_call: TRBV6-1
j_call: TRBJ2-5

cdr3_aa: CASSYKGYEQYF
clone_size: .
d_call: .
cdr3_length: 12
v_call: TRBV6-6
j_call: TRBJ2-7